A single sample gave rise to the 17 T cell receptor beta chains below, sequenced in a study of T cell repertoires in cytomegalovirus infection. Their target antigens are unknown. TCRdb re-analysed the reads in MiXCR, keeping a single row per CDR3 protein. The sample includes 680,000 or so distinct CDR3 sequences, around 32% of them seen just once. The source was cultured PBMCs, collected from culture after CMV antigen stimulation. These TCRs come from a human donor in good health (CMV status not recorded). Some clones in this sample may be carry-over from other donors' samples.

This clonotype was seen only a few times. The chain links TRBV7-6 to TRBJ1-2, with TRBD1 matching 11 bases. V trimming: 2 bases; J trimming: 6 bases; junction bases outside the gene matches: 2. CDR3 size: 14 residues. CDR1 and CDR2 from the germline V gene are SGHVS and FNYEAQ. In nucleotides, the CDR3 is TGTGCCAGCAGCTTAATGGGACAGGGGGATGGCTACACCTTC. Translating it yields CASSLMGQGDGYTF.

This clonotype was counted at least ten times. The chain combines TRBV7-2 with TRBJ2-1; 8 positions agree with TRBD2. CDR1 is SGHTA, CDR2 FQGNSA, per germline. V shed 3 bases and J 4 bases; nucleotides not matched to a gene: 20. The CDR3 consists of 20 residues. CDR3 coding DNA: TGTGCCAGCAGCTTCCCGACAGGAGCCGTCGGGCGGGGGGAATACAATGAGCAGTTCTTC. Protein product: CASSFPTGAVGRGEYNEQFF.

This clonotype was seen just once. V usage is TRBV28 and J usage is TRBJ2-3; the D is unclear. Germline CDR1 MDHEN, CDR2 SYDVKM. The length of the CDR3 is 16 residues. Trimming shortened V by 1 base and J by 0 bases, and 11 bases separated the two germline ends. DNA for the CDR3: TGTGCCAGCAGTTTATCGGCCTGGGATAGCACAGATACGCAGTATTTT. Its translation is CASSLSAWDSTDTQYF.

The chain carries TRBV12-3 or TRBV12-4 and TRBJ2-1; D gene uncertain. Trimming took 1 base from V and 4 from J, leaving 5 bases between them. The CDR3 sequence is 13 residues long. CDR3 protein: CASSLEQYNEQFF. The CDR3 DNA reads TGTGCCAGCAGTTTAGAGCAATACAATGAGCAGTTCTTC.

V and J are TRBV5-1 and TRBJ2-1, with 8 bases matching TRBD2. V was clipped by 0 bases and J by 0 bases; unmatched bases: 8. This CDR3 has 18 amino acids. Looked up from germline, CDR1 is SGHRS and CDR2 is YFSETQ. CDR3: CASSLGDGRGSSYNEQFF. CDR3 sequence (DNA): TGCGCCAGCAGCTTGGGAGACGGGAGGGGAAGCTCCTACAATGAGCAGTTCTTC.

In its sample, this clonotype was seen a few times. This chain uses TRBV18 with TRBJ2-1; 8 bases are shared with TRBD2. There are 14 residues in the CDR3. Per germline, CDR1 KGHSH and CDR2 LQKENI. The ends lost 3 bases at V and 6 bases at J; junction bases unmatched: 4. The CDR3 spells CASSPPTSGNEQFF. Written as DNA, the CDR3 is TGTGCCAGCTCACCCCCCACTAGCGGCAATGAGCAGTTCTTC.

The CDR3 protein is CASSLWGRTSSGHEQFF. CDR3 nucleotides: TGTGCCAGCAGCTTATGGGGTCGGACTAGCAGCGGCCATGAGCAGTTCTTC. V usage is TRBV7-9 and J usage is TRBJ2-1; 8 bases fit TRBD2. CDR1 SEHNR and CDR2 FQNEAQ come from the germline V gene (reference sequence). The CDR3 has 17 amino acids. The V segment lost 2 bases and the J segment 8 bases; nucleotides outside the gene matches: 14.

In its sample, this clonotype was seen a few times. This sequence joins TRBV24-1 and TRBJ2-6; TRBD1 agrees at 8 bases. Germline V gives CDR1 KGHDR, CDR2 SFDVKD. This CDR3 is built from 19 residues. Trimming removed 5 bases from V and 0 bases from J; junction bases left unmatched: 11. The CDR3 coding sequence is TGTGCCACCAGTGTCCAAGGGGACAGGACTTACTCTGGGGCCAACGTCCTGACTTTC. Residues: CATSVQGDRTYSGANVLTF.

V and J are TRBV6-2 or TRBV6-3 and TRBJ2-7, with 7 bases lining up with TRBD2. Looked up from germline, CDR1 is MNHEY and CDR2 is SVGEGT. Trimming removed 0 bases from V and 3 bases from J; junction bases left unmatched: 14. The CDR3 is made up of 18 amino acids. CDR3 loop: CASSYSRGSFSSVYEQYF. The CDR3 DNA reads TGTGCCAGCAGTTACTCTCGCGGGAGCTTTTCGTCGGTCTACGAGCAGTACTTC.

The V and J genes are TRBV5-4 and TRBJ2-5; no clear D. With 6 bases removed from V and 1 base from J, the gap between germline ends came to 13 bases. This CDR3 region has 14 residues. CDR1 is SGHNT, CDR2 YYREEE, per germline (reference sequence). The CDR3 bases are TGTGCCAGCACCCCCACCGGGTCCCAAGAGACCCAGTACTTC. This encodes CASTPTGSQETQYF.

This clonotype was seen more than once but under ten times. This sequence joins TRBV27 and TRBJ2-1; D is possibly TRBD2 (6 bases). The CDR3 consists of 14 residues. V was pared by 7 bases and J by 9 bases, with 19 bases between. Germline-derived CDR1 and CDR2 are MNHEY and SMNVEV (reference sequence). CDR3 DNA: TGTGCCAGCACCCTTGGGGCGGGGTTAGGTGAGCAGTTCTTC. Amino acid sequence: CASTLGAGLGEQFF.

This clonotype was recorded many times. J is TRBJ2-4 and V is TRBV7-2; D ambiguous. Germline loops: CDR1 SGHTA, CDR2 FQGNSA. The CDR3 runs to 14 residues. The V end was cut by 3 bases, the J end by 0 bases, with 6 bases between. The CDR3 coding sequence is TGTGCCAGCAGCTTCCGACTAGCCAAAAACATTCAGTACTTC. This sequence encodes CASSFRLAKNIQYF. The full variable domain, with the rest looked up from reference TRBV7-2 and TRBJ2-4, is GAGVSQSPSNKVTEKGKDVELRCDPISGHTALYWYRQSLGQGLEFLIYFQGNSAPDKSGLPSDRFSAERTGGSVSTLTIQRTQQEDSAVYLCASSFRLAKNIQYFGAGTRLSVL.

The chain uses TRBV15 and TRBJ1-4; TRBD1 matches at 10 bases. Germline V gives CDR1 LNHNV, CDR2 YYDKDF (reference sequence). This CDR3 contains 17 residues. Trimming at V came to 7 bases and at J to 5 bases, leaving 13 bases not matched to a gene. For the CDR3, the DNA is TGTGCCACCAAGACCGGGACAGGGGACGATTGGAATGAAAAACTGTTTTTT. This encodes CATKTGTGDDWNEKLFF.

This clonotype appeared once. V usage is TRBV27 and J usage is TRBJ2-7; the match to TRBD1 covers 9 bases. CDR3 length: 13 amino acids. J was trimmed by 5 bases and V by 8 bases; bases with no gene match: 7. The germline V gene encodes CDR1 MNHEY and CDR2 SMNVEV (reference sequence). The CDR3 sequence: CASGGDRVDEQYF. In nucleotides, the CDR3 is TGTGCCAGCGGGGGGGACAGGGTAGACGAGCAGTACTTC.

This clonotype was observed a few times. In nucleotides, the CDR3 is TGTGCCAGCAGGGGACTGCCCTCTGGAAACACCATATATTTT. Translated: CASRGLPSGNTIYF. V is TRBV12-3 or TRBV12-4 and J is TRBJ1-3; possible D gene TRBD1, 5 bases. V was trimmed by 6 bases and J by 0 bases, leaving 9 bases between them. The CDR3 has 14 residues.

This clonotype was counted between two and nine times. The rearrangement joins TRBV6-5 to TRBJ1-3; D is unresolved. The CDR3 covers 13 residues. V lost 0 bases to trimming and J lost 8 bases, with 8 bases between them. Germline V lookup: CDR1 MNHEY, CDR2 SVGAGI. The CDR3 reads CASSYSGEDTIYF. The CDR3 bases are TGTGCCAGCAGTTACTCTGGGGAGGACACCATATATTTT.

This clonotype was detected a few times. The V and J genes are TRBV28 and TRBJ2-5; D is uncertain. CDR3 length equals 15 residues. V shed 3 bases and J shed 5 bases, with 16 bases lying between them. The germline gives CDR1 MDHEN, CDR2 SYDVKM. The CDR3 region is CASSFNSRLTETQYF. In DNA form, the CDR3 reads TGTGCCAGCAGTTTTAATTCACGGCTGACCGAGACCCAGTACTTC. The complete variable domain, with remaining parts taken from reference TRBV28 and TRBJ2-5, reads DVKVTQSSRYLVKRTGEKVFLECVQDMDHENMFWYRQDPGLGLRLIYFSYDVKMKEKGDIPEGYSVSREKKERFSLILESASTNQTSMYLCASSFNSRLTETQYFGPGTRLLVL.